This T cell receptor (beta chain) stems from a study of T cell responses to AZD1222 COVID-19 vaccine. Method: immunoSEQ multiplex PCR; TCRdb's copy keeps in-frame clones and lacks some. The sample comprises around 67,000 clones, 84% of which are singletons, and less than 9.5% rests with the top ten. This clone has a handful of counts. The CDR3 sequence is 14 residues long. Trimming removed 0 bases at V and 9 bases at J, with 15 bases between. Germline lookup yields CDR1 LNHNV and CDR2 YYDKDF (reference sequence). This TCR came from an adult in good health. The material was peripheral blood, obtained on day 0 of AZD1222 vaccination. The gene calls are TRBV15 and TRBJ2-7; possible D gene TRBD1, 6 bases. CDR3 DNA: TGTGCCACCAGCAGAGAACCACAGGGTGGTGTGCAGTACTTC. Translated: CATSREPQGGVQYF.